The 13 T cell receptor beta chains below all came from one sample that was sequenced in a study of shared clonotypes between healthy human individuals. Measured with immunoSEQ multiplex PCR; TCRdb has only the in-frame clones, and not every one. The table records over a million clones, around 97% of them present only once. The specimen was naive CD4+ T cells sorted from blood. Subset described: CD45RA+ positively selected. These receptors were taken from a young man in good health.

The chain joins TRBV7-9 to TRBJ2-3, with D unresolved. The CDR3 is 18 residues long. CDR1 is SEHNR, CDR2 FQNEAQ, per germline (reference sequence). V was pared by 5 bases and J by 0 bases, with 21 bases between. CDR3 nucleotide sequence: TGTGCCAGCAGCCAACAGCTGACCCGTACCACTAGCACAGATACGCAGTATTTT. It translates to CASSQQLTRTTSTDTQYF.

Written as DNA, the CDR3 is TGTGCCAGCAGTTTAGACCCTAACTATGGCTACACCTTC. Protein product: CASSLDPNYGYTF. The rearrangement uses TRBV27 and TRBJ1-2; D uncertain. The V end lost 2 bases, the J end lost 0 bases, and 4 bases lay between the germline ends. This CDR3 comprises 13 residues. CDR1 and CDR2 (germline): MNHEY, SMNVEV (reference sequence).

V is TRBV7-2 and J is TRBJ2-3; TRBD2 aligns across 7 bases. Germline-derived CDR1 and CDR2 are SGHTA and FQGNSA. The CDR3 has 18 residues. V lost 3 bases, J lost 0 bases, and 12 bases stayed unmatched. In DNA form, the CDR3 reads TGTGCCAGCAGCTTCCCGGGGGGAGGTATTCGAAGCACAGATACGCAGTATTTT. Its protein product is CASSFPGGGIRSTDTQYF.

The rearrangement uses TRBV7-2 and TRBJ1-2, with 9 nucleotides matching TRBD1. Germline-derived CDR1 and CDR2 are SGHTA and FQGNSA. The CDR3 is 16 residues long. V shed 5 bases and J 4 bases; nucleotides not matched to a gene: 11. Here the CDR3 reads CASSPTGTGRFYGYTF. Written as DNA, the CDR3 is TGTGCCAGCAGCCCAACCGGGACAGGGAGGTTCTATGGCTACACCTTC.

The genes are TRBV2 and TRBJ2-5; D is perhaps TRBD1 (5 bases). Germline V CDR1 and CDR2: SNHLY, FYNNEI. V was pared by 7 bases and J by 2 bases, with 17 bases between. This CDR3 contains 15 residues. The CDR3 protein is CASTLDTTPQETQYF. The CDR3 DNA reads TGTGCCAGCACATTGGACACAACACCACAAGAGACCCAGTACTTC.

CDR3 sequence: CASRTGDHGYTF. DNA for the CDR3: TGTGCCAGCAGGACAGGGGATCATGGCTACACCTTC. This chain links TRBV28 with TRBJ1-2; 8 bases match TRBD1. With 6 bases clipped from V and 6 bases from J, the junction kept 3 bases outside the gene matches. This CDR3 has 12 residues. Germline CDR1 is MDHEN and CDR2 is SYDVKM.

The genes are TRBV19 and TRBJ2-1, with 8 bases aligning to TRBD2. Germline CDR1 reads LNHDA; CDR2 reads SQIVND (reference sequence). The CDR3 length is 16 residues. V lost 5 bases and J lost 7; bases outside the gene matches: 13. The CDR3 sequence is CASSLLNGRGGNEQFF. In nucleotides, the CDR3 is TGTGCCAGTAGTTTACTCAACGGGAGGGGAGGTAATGAGCAGTTCTTC.

The rearrangement uses TRBV2 and TRBJ2-1; either TRBD1 or TRBD2 may fit D (6 bases each). V gave up 8 bases and J gave up 5 bases, with 13 bases separating them. The CDR3 consists of 13 residues. The germline gives CDR1 SNHLY, CDR2 FYNNEI. The CDR3 DNA follows: TGTGCCAGCGGATCGGGGGCTAACAATGAGCAGTTCTTC. The encoded protein is CASGSGANNEQFF. The full variable domain, with the rest looked up from reference TRBV2 and TRBJ2-1, is EPEVTQTPSHQVTQMGQEVILRCVPISNHLYFYWYRQILGQKVEFLVSFYNNEISEKSEIFDDQFSVERPDGSNFTLKIRSTKLEDSAMYFCASGSGANNEQFFGPGTRLTVL.

The V and J genes are TRBV5-4 and TRBJ2-7; 7 positions match TRBD2. From germline, CDR1 is SGHNT and CDR2 YYREEE (reference sequence). This CDR3 contains 17 residues. With V trimmed by 0 bases and J by 5 bases, 14 bases remained unmatched. The CDR3 sequence: CASSLVALQRDGDEQYF. CDR3 coding DNA: TGTGCCAGCAGCTTGGTAGCCCTCCAGCGGGATGGGGACGAGCAGTACTTC. Full variable domain (outside the CDR3, taken from reference TRBV5-4 and TRBJ2-7): ETGVTQSPTHLIKTRGQQVTLRCSSQSGHNTVSWYQQALGQGPQFIFQYYREEENGRGNFPPRFSGLQFPNYSSELNVNALELDDSALYLCASSLVALQRDGDEQYFGPGTRLTVT.

The chain links TRBV27 to TRBJ2-1; 7 bases are shared with TRBD2. The CDR3 consists of 16 residues. The germline CDR1 and CDR2 sequences are MNHEY and SMNVEV (reference sequence). With V trimmed by 1 base and J by 7 bases, 10 bases remained unmatched. CDR3 DNA: TGTGCCAGCAGTTTATTTGGACTAGAGGTCATTAATGAGCAGTTCTTC. It yields the protein CASSLFGLEVINEQFF.

The gene calls are TRBV6-4 and TRBJ2-2, with D unclear. V was cut by 0 bases and J by 1 base, with 6 bases left in between. The CDR3 spans 15 residues. Germline lookup yields CDR1 MRHNA and CDR2 SNTAGT. DNA for the CDR3: TGTGCCAGCAGTGACTCTGGCCTGAACACCGGGGAGCTGTTTTTT. Protein product: CASSDSGLNTGELFF.

Worth noting for this clone: This specimen includes other DNA sequences encoding the same CDR3. CDR3 protein: CASSLNYEQYF. CDR3 bases: TGCGCCAGCAGCCTGAACTACGAGCAGTACTTC. This sequence joins TRBV5-1 and TRBJ2-7, with unresolved D. Germline CDR1 is SGHRS and CDR2 is YFSETQ. There are 11 residues in the CDR3. Trimming left V 4 bases short and J 3 bases short, with 5 bases between.

This rearrangement joins TRBV25-1 to TRBJ1-4; possible D gene TRBD1, 6 bases. The CDR3 contains 14 residues. V was clipped by 7 bases and J by 8 bases, with 17 bases between them. The germline V gene has CDR1 MGHDK and CDR2 SYGVNS. The CDR3 sequence is CASNDRTGWEKLFF. CDR3 coding DNA: TGTGCCAGCAATGACCGCACAGGGTGGGAAAAACTGTTTTTT.